Below, 19 T cell receptor beta chains from the same sample are listed, as sequenced in a study of blood T cell repertoires in COVID-19. Measured with immunoSEQ multiplex PCR; TCRdb has only the in-frame clones, and not every one. The repertoire has around 90,000 clones, 80% of them found once; the top ten carry about 20%. The sample consisted of peripheral blood. The receptors were sampled from a human donor in a cohort sampled during active COVID-19.

This rearrangement joins TRBV28 to TRBJ1-4; TRBD1 matches 11 bases. CDR1 is MDHEN, CDR2 SYDVKM, per germline. The CDR3 contains 16 residues. V shed 7 bases and J 7 bases; nucleotides not matched to a gene: 11. The CDR3 region is CASNYSPGQGGEKLFF. In nucleotides, the CDR3 is TGTGCCAGCAACTACTCCCCGGGACAGGGGGGTGAAAAACTGTTTTTT.

The chain is built from TRBV3-1 (or the pseudogene TRBV3-2) and TRBJ2-2, with TRBD2 matching over 8 bases. Germline-derived CDR1 and CDR2 are LGHDT and YNNKEL (reference sequence). The CDR3 length is 14 residues. The V segment lost 4 bases and the J segment 7 bases; nucleotides outside the gene matches: 5. The CDR3 region has the DNA TGTGCCAGCAGCCGCCGGGGGGGCAACGGGGAGCTGTTTTTT. Translating gives CASSRRGGNGELFF.

The chain links TRBV27 to TRBJ1-5; D is ambiguous. The CDR3 contains 15 residues. Germline V gives CDR1 MNHEY, CDR2 SMNVEV (reference sequence). V was shortened by 9 bases and J by 2 bases, with 17 bases between the two germline ends. This CDR3 is CASGLWASGNQPQHF. In nucleotides, the CDR3 is TGTGCCAGTGGCCTTTGGGCCTCGGGCAATCAGCCCCAGCATTTT.

The V and J genes are TRBV3-1 (or the pseudogene TRBV3-2) and TRBJ2-7; D ambiguous. The V gene lost 1 base and the J gene lost 7 bases, with 8 bases spanning the gap. The length of the CDR3 is 12 residues. Germline loops: CDR1 LGHDT, CDR2 YNNKEL (reference sequence). The CDR3 is CASSQGLGEQYF. The CDR3 region has the DNA TGTGCCAGCAGCCAAGGCCTAGGTGAGCAGTACTTC.

This chain connects TRBV4-1 to TRBJ1-5; D uncertain. The V gene's germline CDR1 is MGHRA and CDR2 YSYEKL. With 0 bases removed from V and 7 bases from J, the gap between germline ends came to 7 bases. This CDR3 has 13 amino acids. CDR3 nucleotides: TGCGCCAGCAGCCAAGATCGGTGGCAGCCCCAGCATTTT. This translates into CASSQDRWQPQHF.

In regard to this clone: A junction boundary mismatches the germline segment, possibly from a read error. V is TRBV2 and J is TRBJ1-5; 7 bases are shared with TRBD1. The CDR3 loop spans 16 amino acids. Germline V gene sequence: CDR1 SNHLY, CDR2 FYNNEI. DNA of the CDR3: TGTGCCAGCAATGAACAGGGGACCTCTAGCAATCAGCCCCAGCATTTT. This sequence encodes CASNEQGTSSNQPQHF.

This clone turned up a few times. The genes are TRBV7-2 and TRBJ1-3, with 7 bases fitting TRBD1. This CDR3 is 16 amino acids long. Losses at the gene ends were 4 bases for V and 0 bases for J; bases not matched to a gene: 6. Germline V gives CDR1 SGHTA, CDR2 FQGNSA. Here the CDR3 DNA reads TGTGCCAGCAGCTCGGGACAGCACCACTCTGGAAACACCATATATTTT. Its translation is CASSSGQHHSGNTIYF.

The gene calls are TRBV6-1 and TRBJ2-5, with 10 bases aligning to TRBD2. V was clipped by 4 bases and J by 0 bases; unmatched bases: 5. Germline V gives CDR1 MNHNS, CDR2 SASEGT. CDR3 length: 16 residues. The CDR3 sequence is CASSGPLAGYQETQYF. The CDR3 coding sequence is TGTGCCAGCAGTGGACCACTAGCGGGATACCAAGAGACCCAGTACTTC.

This clone appeared once. This sequence joins TRBV28 and TRBJ1-5; 7 bases align to TRBD1. J lost 1 base, V lost 3 bases, and 6 bases had no gene match. Germline lookup yields CDR1 MDHEN and CDR2 SYDVKM. CDR3 length equals 16 residues. The CDR3 here is CASSFSGTASNQPQHF. CDR3 nucleotides: TGTGCCAGCAGTTTCTCCGGGACAGCCAGCAATCAGCCCCAGCATTTT.

The chain uses TRBV5-1 and TRBJ2-7; maybe TRBD2 (5 bases). Trimming cost V 0 bases and J 6 bases, with 19 bases left between them. The CDR3 is 16 residues long. Germline CDR1 and CDR2: SGHRS and YFSETQ. CDR3 protein: CASSLVLTGSYSEQYF. CDR3 nucleotide sequence: TGCGCCAGCAGCTTGGTGTTAACGGGGAGTTATTCCGAGCAGTACTTC.

V usage is TRBV20-1 and J usage is TRBJ1-2; 7 positions agree with TRBD1. Trimming removed 5 bases from V and 7 bases from J; junction bases left unmatched: 4. In germline, CDR1 is DFQATT, CDR2 SNEGSKA (reference sequence). The CDR3 is 11 residues long. The CDR3 region is CSASNRGGYTF. For the CDR3, the DNA is TGCAGTGCTTCTAACAGGGGTGGCTACACCTTC.

The chain combines TRBV19 with TRBJ2-1, with 10 nucleotides matching TRBD1. CDR3 length: 15 amino acids. CDR1 and CDR2 from the germline V gene are LNHDA and SQIVND (reference sequence). V dropped 4 bases and J dropped 1; count of bases not matched to a gene: 1. The CDR3 protein is CASSRTGGSYNEQFF. The CDR3 DNA sequence: TGTGCCAGTAGTAGGACAGGGGGTTCCTACAATGAGCAGTTCTTC.

This clone came up a few times. This sequence joins TRBV5-1 and TRBJ2-1, with 7 nucleotides matching TRBD2. CDR3 size: 14 residues. With 3 bases clipped from V and 9 bases from J, the junction kept 9 bases outside the gene matches. Germline CDR1 and CDR2: SGHRS and YFSETQ. Written as DNA, the CDR3 is TGCGCCAGCAGCTCTGAGCGGGGCTGGAGTGAGCAGTTCTTC. Protein: CASSSERGWSEQFF.

This clone was picked up a small number of times. The gene calls are TRBV5-4 and TRBJ2-2; D is unresolved. The CDR3 length is 12 residues. Germline values: CDR1 SGHNT, CDR2 YYREEE (reference sequence). V shed 9 bases and J shed 6 bases, with 12 bases lying between them. The DNA for the CDR3 is TGTGCCACCGAATACTACCCCGGGGAGCTGTTTTTT. Its translation is CATEYYPGELFF.

This clone was observed once. V is TRBV18 and J is TRBJ2-7; 7 positions match TRBD2. The CDR3 consists of 12 residues. V lost 5 bases to trimming and J lost 7 bases; unmatched junction nucleotides: 5. Germline assignment: CDR1 KGHSH and CDR2 LQKENI. CDR3 amino acids: CASSGTTGEQYF. The DNA for the CDR3 is TGTGCCAGCTCAGGGACTACGGGAGAGCAGTACTTC.

This clone was seen only once. The V call is TRBV14, the J call TRBJ2-4; TRBD1 is a possible D gene (6 bases). The ends were cut back, 3 bases at V and 6 bases at J, with 9 bases in the middle. The CDR3 loop spans 13 amino acids. Germline V gives CDR1 SGHDN, CDR2 FVKESK. The CDR3 here is CASSQSQGNIQYF. The CDR3, as DNA: TGTGCCAGCAGCCAGTCACAGGGAAACATTCAGTACTTC.

V and J are TRBV6-2 or TRBV6-3 and TRBJ2-3, with 9 nucleotides matching TRBD1. Trimming at V came to 5 bases and at J to 5 bases, leaving 2 bases not matched to a gene. CDR3 length: 13 amino acids. The germline V gene encodes CDR1 MNHEY and CDR2 SVGEGT. The CDR3, as DNA: TGTGCCAGCAGTCTGGACAGGGGAGATACGCAGTATTTT. It is translated as CASSLDRGDTQYF.

This clone was seen only a few times. This chain joins TRBV29-1 and TRBJ1-5; 11 nucleotides match TRBD1. The CDR3 has 13 residues. Per the germline V gene, CDR1 is SQVTM and CDR2 is ANQGSEA. The ends lost 4 bases at V and 7 bases at J; junction bases unmatched: 3. The CDR3: CSVGTGGGQPQHF. The DNA for the CDR3 is TGCAGCGTTGGGACAGGGGGCGGGCAGCCCCAGCATTTT.

The rearrangement uses TRBV11-2 and TRBJ1-1; unclear D gene. Trimming pared 1 base from V and 8 bases from J, leaving 14 bases between. This CDR3 comprises 14 residues. The germline V gene encodes CDR1 SGHAT and CDR2 FQNNGV. For the CDR3, the DNA is TGTGCCAGCAGCTTAGTTCGGTCGGTACCCGAAGCTTTCTTT. Protein product: CASSLVRSVPEAFF.